This T cell receptor beta chain was observed in a study of T cells in Graves' hyperthyroidism and ophthalmopathy. This CDR3 has 16 amino acids. Germline V gives CDR1 MNHNS, CDR2 SASEGT. V trimming: 6 bases; J trimming: 7 bases; junction bases outside the gene matches: 11. RNA transcripts gave rise to amplified TCR beta CDR3 regions. First-round RT-PCR with HTBI primers amplified the TCR CDR3 region. TCRdb used MiXCR to reprocess the multiplex PCR reads, holding one entry per CDR3 protein. The top ten clones hold roughly 10% of a sample with under 800,000 distinct CDR3 sequences, approximately 15% of them seen once.

The TCR was taken from a woman under 30 with Graves' hyperthyroidism. Sequenced sample: blood. The chain recombines TRBV6-1 with TRBJ2-1, with 11 bases that match TRBD2. CDR3 nucleotide sequence: TGTGCCAGCAGAACCGGGACTAGCGGCCTTATAAATGAGCAGTTCTTC. Translated: CASRTGTSGLINEQFF.